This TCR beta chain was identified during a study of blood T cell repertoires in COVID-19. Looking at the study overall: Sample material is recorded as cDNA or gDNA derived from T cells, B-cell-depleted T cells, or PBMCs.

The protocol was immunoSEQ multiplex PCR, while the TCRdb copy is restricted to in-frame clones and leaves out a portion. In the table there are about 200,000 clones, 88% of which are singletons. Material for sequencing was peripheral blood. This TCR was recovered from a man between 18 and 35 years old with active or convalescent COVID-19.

DNA of the CDR3: TGTGCCAGCAGCAACTCCGGGACACCACAACGGAAGTACTTC. Its translation: CASSNSGTPQRKYF. This chain links TRBV11-1 with TRBJ2-7; D is possibly TRBD1 (6 bases). This CDR3 is built from 14 residues. Trimming pared 5 bases from V and 11 bases from J, leaving 22 bases between. Per germline, CDR1 SGHAT and CDR2 FQDESV (reference sequence).